Listed below are T cell receptor beta chains from one sample, sequenced in a study of CXCR3-negative and CXCR3-positive naive CD8 T cells. TCRdb re-called the 5' RACE reads and gives one entry per CDR3 protein, without DNA. The sample includes approximately 90,000 distinct CDR3 sequences. The source material was naive CXCR3+ CD8+ T cells from blood. Receptors were obtained from a human donor in good health. Some clones in this sample may be carry-over from other donors' samples. CDR3s include the opening cysteine and the closing phenylalanine or tryptophan.

J	V	CDR3
TRBJ2-5	TRBV20-1	CSARDPGQHQETQYF
TRBJ1-5	TRBV10-3	CAISESEQTNQPQHF
TRBJ2-3	TRBV5-1	CASSFPATGLAGGPPTDTQYF
TRBJ1-5	TRBV15	CATSGSGNQPQHF
TRBJ1-1	TRBV19	CASSIAGPNTEAFF
TRBJ2-7	TRBV4-3	CASSQEDGRGASYEQYF
TRBJ2-2	TRBV11-2	CASSPRDRNTGELFF
TRBJ2-7	TRBV12-3/TRBV12-4	CASSSPGFSYEQYF
TRBJ2-7	TRBV6-5	CASSNKRPGWGYEQYF
TRBJ2-2	TRBV29-1	CSVELFRTGSTGELFF
TRBJ2-7	TRBV13	CASSNGGEQYF
TRBJ2-7	TRBV11-2	CASSFGGGSSYEQYF
TRBJ2-7	TRBV7-9	CASSSPGTGVYEQYF
TRBJ1-2	TRBV29-1	CSVDGGSNYGYTF
TRBJ2-1	TRBV7-9	CASSLLGVNEQFF
TRBJ2-1	TRBV5-1	CASSPGLAGGPDGYNEQFF
TRBJ1-1	TRBV7-9	CASSFPRWGAEAFF
TRBJ1-3	TRBV7-9	CASRGPGSSGNTIYF
TRBJ2-1	TRBV11-2	CASSSRAFNEQFF
TRBJ1-1	TRBV4-1	CASSPRTGENTEAFF
TRBJ1-5	TRBV28	CASSPGNRGLSNQPQHF
TRBJ2-7	TRBV6-2/TRBV6-3	CASTAREEVNEQYF
TRBJ2-2	TRBV4-1	CASSQTGGWGELFF
TRBJ2-7	TRBV7-9	CASSLGKYEQYF
TRBJ2-1	TRBV5-1	CASSFSSPGGQFF
TRBJ1-4	TRBV20-1	CSAYGQGYEKLFF
TRBJ2-1	TRBV14	CASSPGVWQGSYNEQFF
TRBJ1-1	TRBV29-1	CSVRDRVARSKTNTEAFF
TRBJ1-1	TRBV4-1	CASSQLIRTEAFF
TRBJ1-1	TRBV13	CASSLAPRNTEAFF
TRBJ2-3	TRBV7-2	CASRRLTGLDTQYF
TRBJ2-5	TRBV28	CASSLGFQETQYF
TRBJ1-1	TRBV13	CASSHRGTEAFF
TRBJ1-1	TRBV15	CATSMFRGNTEAFF
TRBJ1-1	TRBV2	CASTLSSEAFF
TRBJ2-4	TRBV12-3/TRBV12-4	CASSPSGGKDIQYF
TRBJ2-3	TRBV7-9	CASSSTSGTDTQYF
TRBJ2-1	TRBV12-3/TRBV12-4	CASSLNPREGYYNEQFF
TRBJ2-3	TRBV7-8	CASSPRAGYTDTQYF
TRBJ1-4	TRBV21-1	CASSNNGACEKLFF
TRBJ2-7	TRBV4-1	CASSQETGFMGDEQYF
TRBJ2-1	TRBV28	CASSKQGPSYNEQFF
TRBJ2-7	TRBV28	CASSPMGQGSPYEQYF
TRBJ1-5	TRBV19	CASSIETGPYSNQPQHF
TRBJ1-1	TRBV12-3/TRBV12-4	CASSFLHSRDTFLMNTEAFF
TRBJ1-2	TRBV29-1	CSVITGPYGYTF
TRBJ2-1	TRBV28	CASSSHPYDRVGRSEEFF
TRBJ1-4	TRBV4-1	CASSHADEKLFF
TRBJ2-2	TRBV6-2/TRBV6-3	CASRGKGNTGELFF